This T cell receptor beta chain was profiled in a study of CD8 T cells in ankylosing spondylitis. Trimming removed 0 bases at V and 9 bases at J, with 8 bases between. The CDR3 extends over 12 amino acids. Germline CDR1 is ENHRY and CDR2 is SYGVKD. TCRdb passed the 5' RACE reads through MiXCR, listing each CDR3 protein once. This table has a few hundred thousand distinct CDR3 sequences, around 20% appearing once. The V gene is TRBV10-3, the J gene TRBJ1-1, with D unclear. The sequencing sample was made of blood, either unsorted or a sorted T cell fraction (not recorded which). This TCR was recovered from a female donor with ankylosing spondylitis or in good health (not recorded which). DNA for the CDR3: TGTGCCATCAGTGAGTCGGCCCATAAAGCTTTCTTT. This codes for CAISESAHKAFF.